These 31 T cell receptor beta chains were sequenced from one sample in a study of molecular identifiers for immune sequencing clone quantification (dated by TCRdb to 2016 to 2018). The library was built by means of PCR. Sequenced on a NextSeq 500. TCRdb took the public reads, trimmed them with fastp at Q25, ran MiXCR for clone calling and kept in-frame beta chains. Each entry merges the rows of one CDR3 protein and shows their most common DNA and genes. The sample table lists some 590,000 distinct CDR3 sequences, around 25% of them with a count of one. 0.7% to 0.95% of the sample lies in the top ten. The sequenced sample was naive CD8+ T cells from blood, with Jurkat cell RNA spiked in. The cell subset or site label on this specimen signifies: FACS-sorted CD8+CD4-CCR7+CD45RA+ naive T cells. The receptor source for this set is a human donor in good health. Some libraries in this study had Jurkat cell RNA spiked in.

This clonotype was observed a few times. The CDR3 nucleotides are TGTGCCAGCAGTTACAGGGGGGCCCTCAGGGGGACAGATACGCAGTATTTT. Its protein product is CASSYRGALRGTDTQYF. V is TRBV6-2 or TRBV6-3 and J is TRBJ2-3; D possibly corresponds to TRBD1 (7 bases). Deletions cut 2 bases from V and 3 bases from J, with 18 bases between. This CDR3 has 17 residues. Germline assignment: CDR1 MNHEY and CDR2 SVGEGT.

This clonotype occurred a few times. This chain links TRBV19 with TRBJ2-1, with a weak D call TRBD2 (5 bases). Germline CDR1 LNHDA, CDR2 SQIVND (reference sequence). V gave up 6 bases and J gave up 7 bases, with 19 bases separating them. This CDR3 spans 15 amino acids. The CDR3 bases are TGTGCCAGTAGGAACCTTGACTTGGGGAGAAATGAGCAGTTCTTC. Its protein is CASRNLDLGRNEQFF. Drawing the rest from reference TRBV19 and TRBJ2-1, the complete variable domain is DGGITQSPKYLFRKEGQNVTLSCEQNLNHDAMYWYRQDPGQGLRLIYYSQIVNDFQKGDIAEGYSVSREKKESFPLTVTSAQKNPTAFYLCASRNLDLGRNEQFFGPGTRLTVL.

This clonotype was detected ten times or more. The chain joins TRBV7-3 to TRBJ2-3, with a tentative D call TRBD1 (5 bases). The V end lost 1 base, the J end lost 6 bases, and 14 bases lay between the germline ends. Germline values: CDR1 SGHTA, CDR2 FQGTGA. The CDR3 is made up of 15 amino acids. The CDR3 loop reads CASSLSGGGADTQYF. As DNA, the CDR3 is TGTGCCAGCAGCTTAAGTGGTGGTGGGGCTGATACGCAGTATTTT.

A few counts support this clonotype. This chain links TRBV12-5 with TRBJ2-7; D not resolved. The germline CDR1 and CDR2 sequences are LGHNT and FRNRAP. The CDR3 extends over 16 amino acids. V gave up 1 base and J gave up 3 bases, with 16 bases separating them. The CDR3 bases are TGTGCTAGTGGTTTGGCCACCGTAGGGCCGAACTACGAGCAGTACTTC. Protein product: CASGLATVGPNYEQYF.

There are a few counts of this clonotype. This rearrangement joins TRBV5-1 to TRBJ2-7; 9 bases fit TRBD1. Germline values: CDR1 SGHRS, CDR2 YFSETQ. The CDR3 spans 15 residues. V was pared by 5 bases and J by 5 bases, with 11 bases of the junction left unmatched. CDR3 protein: CASRDSPGQGNEQYF. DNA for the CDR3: TGCGCCAGCAGAGACTCACCGGGACAGGGCAACGAGCAGTACTTC.

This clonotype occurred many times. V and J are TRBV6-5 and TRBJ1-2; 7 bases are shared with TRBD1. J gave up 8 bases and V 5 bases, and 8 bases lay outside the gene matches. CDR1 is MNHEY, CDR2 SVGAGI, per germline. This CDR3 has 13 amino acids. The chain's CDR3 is CASSPDQGGGYTF. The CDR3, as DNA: TGTGCCAGCAGTCCGGATCAGGGGGGCGGCTACACCTTC.

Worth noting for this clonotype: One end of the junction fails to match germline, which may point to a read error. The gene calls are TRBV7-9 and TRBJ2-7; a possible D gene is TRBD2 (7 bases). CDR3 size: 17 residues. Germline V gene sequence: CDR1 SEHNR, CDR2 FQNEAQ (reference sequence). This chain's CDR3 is CASGLANGGPDSYEQYF. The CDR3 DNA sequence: TGTGCCAGCGGCTTAGCCAACGGGGGGCCCGACTCCTACGAGCAGTACTTC.

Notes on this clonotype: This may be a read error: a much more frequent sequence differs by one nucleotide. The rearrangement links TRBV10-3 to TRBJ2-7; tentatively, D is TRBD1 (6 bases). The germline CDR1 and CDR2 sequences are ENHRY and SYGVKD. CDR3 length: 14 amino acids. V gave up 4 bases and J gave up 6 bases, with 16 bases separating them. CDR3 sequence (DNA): TGTGCCATCAGTGCCCCCGGGACACAGGTCGAGCAGTACTTC. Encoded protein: CAISAPGTQVEQYF.

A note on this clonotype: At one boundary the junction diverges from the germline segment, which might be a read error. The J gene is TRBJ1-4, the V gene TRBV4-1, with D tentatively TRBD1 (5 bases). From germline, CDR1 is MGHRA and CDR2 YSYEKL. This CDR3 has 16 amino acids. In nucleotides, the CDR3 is TGCGCCAGCAGCCAAGTTATGGACGCCCAGGGTGAAGAACTGTTTTTT. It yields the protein CASSQVMDAQGEELFF.

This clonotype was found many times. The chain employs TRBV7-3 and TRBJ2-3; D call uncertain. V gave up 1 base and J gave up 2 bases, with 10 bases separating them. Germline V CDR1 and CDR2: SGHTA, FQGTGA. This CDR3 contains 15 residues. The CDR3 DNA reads TGTGCCAGCAGCTTAATAGGCGGAAACACAGATACGCAGTATTTT. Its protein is CASSLIGGNTDTQYF.

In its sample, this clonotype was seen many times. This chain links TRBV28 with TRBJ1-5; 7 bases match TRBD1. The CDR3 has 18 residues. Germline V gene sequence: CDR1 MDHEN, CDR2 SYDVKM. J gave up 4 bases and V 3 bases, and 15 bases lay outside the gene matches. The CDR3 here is CASSFSPGQRFPNQPQHF. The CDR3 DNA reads TGTGCCAGCAGTTTCTCTCCGGGACAGCGATTCCCAAATCAGCCCCAGCATTTT.

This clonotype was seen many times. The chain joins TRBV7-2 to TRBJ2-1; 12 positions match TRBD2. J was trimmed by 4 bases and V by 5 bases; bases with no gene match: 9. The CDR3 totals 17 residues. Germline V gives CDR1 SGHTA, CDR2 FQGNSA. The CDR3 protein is CASSIRLAGAGYNEQFF. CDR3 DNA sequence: TGTGCCAGCAGCATTCGACTAGCGGGAGCAGGGTACAATGAGCAGTTCTTC.

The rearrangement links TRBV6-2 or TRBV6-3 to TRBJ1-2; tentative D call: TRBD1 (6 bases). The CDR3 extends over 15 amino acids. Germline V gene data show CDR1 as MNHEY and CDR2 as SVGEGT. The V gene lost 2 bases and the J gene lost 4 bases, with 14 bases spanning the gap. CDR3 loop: CASSYLGAIGYGYTF. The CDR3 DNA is TGTGCCAGCAGTTACCTGGGGGCGATTGGCTATGGCTACACCTTC.

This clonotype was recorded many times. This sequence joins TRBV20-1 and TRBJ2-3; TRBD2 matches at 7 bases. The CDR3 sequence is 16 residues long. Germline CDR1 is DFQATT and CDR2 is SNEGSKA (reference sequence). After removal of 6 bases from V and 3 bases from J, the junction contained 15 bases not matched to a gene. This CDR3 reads CSAPLLFEGGTDTQYF. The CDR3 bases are TGCAGTGCCCCACTTCTCTTCGAGGGAGGGACAGATACGCAGTATTTT.

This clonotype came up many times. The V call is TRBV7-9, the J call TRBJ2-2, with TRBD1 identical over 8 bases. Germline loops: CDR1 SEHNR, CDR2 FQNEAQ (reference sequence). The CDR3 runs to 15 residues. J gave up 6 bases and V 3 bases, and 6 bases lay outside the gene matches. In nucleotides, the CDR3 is TGTGCCAGCAGCTTGACAGGGGCCTTCGCCGGGGAGCTGTTTTTT. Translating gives CASSLTGAFAGELFF.

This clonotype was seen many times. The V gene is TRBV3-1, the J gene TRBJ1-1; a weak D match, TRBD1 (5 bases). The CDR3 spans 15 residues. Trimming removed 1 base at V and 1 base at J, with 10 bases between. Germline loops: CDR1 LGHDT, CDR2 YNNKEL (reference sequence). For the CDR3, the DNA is TGTGCCAGCAGCCAAGGCGGACATGGGAACACTGAAGCTTTCTTT. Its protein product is CASSQGGHGNTEAFF.

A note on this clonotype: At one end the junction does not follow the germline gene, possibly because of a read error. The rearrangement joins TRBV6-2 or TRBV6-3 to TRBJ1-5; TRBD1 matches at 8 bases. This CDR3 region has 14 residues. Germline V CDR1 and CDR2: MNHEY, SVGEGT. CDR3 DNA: TGTACCAGCAGTTCGGGACAGGGCAATCAGCCCCAGCATTTT. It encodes CTSSSGQGNQPQHF.

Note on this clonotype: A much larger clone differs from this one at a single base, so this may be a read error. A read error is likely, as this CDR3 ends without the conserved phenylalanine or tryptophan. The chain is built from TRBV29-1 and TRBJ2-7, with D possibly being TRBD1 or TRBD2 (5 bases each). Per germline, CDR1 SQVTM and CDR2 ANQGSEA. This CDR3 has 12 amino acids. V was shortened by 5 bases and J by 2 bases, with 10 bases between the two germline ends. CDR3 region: CSVLGTAYEQYL. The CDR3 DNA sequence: TGCAGCGTTTTAGGGACGGCCTACGAGCAGTACTTG.

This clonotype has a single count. The CDR3 DNA is TGCGCCAGCAGCCCGAGGGCGGAGATGAACACTGAAGCTTTCTTT. Its protein is CASSPRAEMNTEAFF. The chain couples TRBV4-3 to TRBJ1-1; unclear D gene. CDR3 size: 15 residues. The germline CDR1 and CDR2 sequences are LGHNA and YSLEER. V was pared by 4 bases and J by 0 bases, with 12 bases between.

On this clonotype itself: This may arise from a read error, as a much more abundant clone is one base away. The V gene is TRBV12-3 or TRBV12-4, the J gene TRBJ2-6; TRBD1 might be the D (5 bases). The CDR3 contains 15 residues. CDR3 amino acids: CASSPTPYGANVPTF. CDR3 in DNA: TGTGCCAGCAGCCCGACCCCCTATGGGGCCAACGTCCCGACTTTC.

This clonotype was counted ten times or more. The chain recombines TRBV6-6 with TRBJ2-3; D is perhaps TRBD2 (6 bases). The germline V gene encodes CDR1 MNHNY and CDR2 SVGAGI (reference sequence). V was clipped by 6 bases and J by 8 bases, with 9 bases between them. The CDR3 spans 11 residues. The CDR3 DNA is TGTGCCAGCAGCCGGAGGGGTACGCAGTATTTT. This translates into CASSRRGTQYF.

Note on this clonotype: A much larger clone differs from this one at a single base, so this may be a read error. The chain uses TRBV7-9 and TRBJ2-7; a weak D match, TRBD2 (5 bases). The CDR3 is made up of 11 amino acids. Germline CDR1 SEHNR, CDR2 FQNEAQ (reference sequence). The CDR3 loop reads CASSSEGEEYF. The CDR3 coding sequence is TGTGCCAGCAGCTCCGAGGGCGAGGAGTACTTC.

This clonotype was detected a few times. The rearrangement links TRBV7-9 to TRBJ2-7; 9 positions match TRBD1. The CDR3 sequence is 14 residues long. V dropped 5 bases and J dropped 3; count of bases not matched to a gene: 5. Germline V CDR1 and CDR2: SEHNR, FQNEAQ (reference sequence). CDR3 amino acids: CASSGGGQGYEQYF. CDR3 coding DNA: TGTGCCAGCAGCGGCGGGGGACAGGGCTACGAGCAGTACTTC.

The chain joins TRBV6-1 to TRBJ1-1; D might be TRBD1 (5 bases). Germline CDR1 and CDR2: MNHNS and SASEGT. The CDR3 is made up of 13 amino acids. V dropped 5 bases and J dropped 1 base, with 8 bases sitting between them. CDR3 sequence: CASSWDANTEAFF. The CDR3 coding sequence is TGTGCCAGCAGTTGGGACGCGAACACTGAAGCTTTCTTT.

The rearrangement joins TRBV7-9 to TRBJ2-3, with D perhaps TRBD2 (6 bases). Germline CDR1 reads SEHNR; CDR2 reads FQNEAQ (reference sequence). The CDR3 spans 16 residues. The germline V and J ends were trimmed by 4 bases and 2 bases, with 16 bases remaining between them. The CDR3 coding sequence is TGTGCCAGCAGCTCCCGCCTAACGGGAGCCACAGATACGCAGTATTTT. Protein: CASSSRLTGATDTQYF.

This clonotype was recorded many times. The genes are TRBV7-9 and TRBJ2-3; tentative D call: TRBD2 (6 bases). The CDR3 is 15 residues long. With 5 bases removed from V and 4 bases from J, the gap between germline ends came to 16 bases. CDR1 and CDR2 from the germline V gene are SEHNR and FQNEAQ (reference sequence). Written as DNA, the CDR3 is TGTGCCAGCAGCGCCGGGCCTAGCGTGGCAGATACGCAGTATTTT. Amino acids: CASSAGPSVADTQYF. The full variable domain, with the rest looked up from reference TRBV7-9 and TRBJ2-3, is DTGVSQNPRHKITKRGQNVTFRCDPISEHNRLYWYRQTLGQGPEFLTYFQNEAQLEKSRLLSDRFSAERPKGSFSTLEIQRTEQGDSAMYLCASSAGPSVADTQYFGPGTRLTVL.

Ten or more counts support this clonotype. The CDR3 DNA is TGTGCCAGCAGCTTAGGAGGACAGGGCGGACAAGAGACCCAGTACTTC. It codes for CASSLGGQGGQETQYF. The gene calls are TRBV7-2 and TRBJ2-5; 8 bases are shared with TRBD1. The CDR3 extends over 16 amino acids. The V gene's germline CDR1 is SGHTA and CDR2 FQGNSA. After removal of 1 base from V and 2 bases from J, the junction contained 6 bases not matched to a gene.

CDR3 sequence: CAWTSGTSILLETQYF. The DNA of the CDR3 is TGTGCCTGGACCTCAGGGACTAGCATTTTATTAGAGACCCAGTACTTC. V usage is TRBV30 and J usage is TRBJ2-5; TRBD2 matches at 9 bases. Germline loops: CDR1 GTSNPN, CDR2 SVGIG (reference sequence). The CDR3 length is 16 residues. The V and J ends lost 4 bases and 4 bases, in that order; junction bases with no gene match: 13.

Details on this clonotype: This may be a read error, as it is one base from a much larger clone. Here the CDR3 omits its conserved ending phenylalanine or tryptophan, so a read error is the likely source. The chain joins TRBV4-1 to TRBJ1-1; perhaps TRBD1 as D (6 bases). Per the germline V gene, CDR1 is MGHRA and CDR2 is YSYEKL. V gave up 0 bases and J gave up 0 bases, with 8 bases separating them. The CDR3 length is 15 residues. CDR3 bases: TGCGCCAGCAGCCAAGACAGGGGAGTGAACACTGAAGCTTTCCTT. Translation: CASSQDRGVNTEAFL.

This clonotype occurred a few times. CDR3: CASSGGGPPTTGELFF. As DNA, the CDR3 is TGTGCCAGCAGTGGAGGGGGGCCCCCCACCACCGGGGAGCTGTTTTTT. V is TRBV2 and J is TRBJ2-2; D may correspond to TRBD1 or TRBD2 (6 bases each). The V and J ends lost 4 bases and 4 bases respectively, with 16 bases between them. The CDR3 sequence is 16 residues long. The germline gives CDR1 SNHLY, CDR2 FYNNEI.

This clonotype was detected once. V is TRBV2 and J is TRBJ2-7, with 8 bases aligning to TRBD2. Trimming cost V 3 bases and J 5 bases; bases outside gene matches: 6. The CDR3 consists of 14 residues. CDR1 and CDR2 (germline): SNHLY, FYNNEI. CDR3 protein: CASSEARREDEQYF. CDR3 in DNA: TGTGCCAGCAGTGAGGCGCGGCGGGAGGACGAGCAGTACTTC.